This passage covers 27 T cell receptor beta chains from one sample sequenced in a study of cytomegalovirus exposure and HLA in healthy donors. It was with 60 Vbeta and 13 Jbeta primers that the PCR ran. Assay: immunoSEQ multiplex PCR; the TCRdb copy retains only in-frame clones and omits some. The sample carries 300,000 or so clones, 70% to 90% recorded once. Sequencing was done on a sample of PBMCs. The origin of the receptors is a woman in her 40s in good health and CMV-seropositive.

The chain couples TRBV11-3 to TRBJ2-7; TRBD2 aligns across 8 bases. Germline V gene data show CDR1 as SGHNT and CDR2 as YENEEA. The CDR3 has 15 residues. With V trimmed by 1 base and J by 1 base, 3 bases remained unmatched. The CDR3, as DNA: TGTGCCAGCAGCTTAGCGCCTAGCGGGTCCTACGAGCAGTACTTC. It is translated as CASSLAPSGSYEQYF.

The CDR3 DNA reads TGTGCCAGCAGCTTAGATTGGGGCCGGGCTTCAACCGGGGAGCTGTTTTTT. This codes for CASSLDWGRASTGELFF. This chain links TRBV11-3 with TRBJ2-2, with a tentative D call TRBD1 (5 bases). Germline V CDR1 and CDR2: SGHNT, YENEEA. V was shortened by 0 bases and J by 5 bases, with 16 bases between the two germline ends. There are 17 residues in the CDR3. The whole variable domain, filled in from reference TRBV11-3 and TRBJ2-2, reads EAGVVQSPRYKIIEKKQPVAFWCNPISGHNTLYWYLQNLGQGPELLIRYENEEAVDDSQLPKDRFSAERLKGVDSTLKIQPAELGDSAVYLCASSLDWGRASTGELFFGEGSRLTVL.

This clone was counted a single time. The V and J genes are TRBV5-1 and TRBJ1-2; tentative D call: TRBD1 (6 bases). The germline V gene encodes CDR1 SGHRS and CDR2 YFSETQ. V dropped 5 bases and J dropped 0 bases, with 17 bases sitting between them. This CDR3 has 16 residues. CDR3 DNA: TGCGCCAGCAGTGAGGTGGACCGGACAGCTAACTATGGCTACACCTTC. It is translated as CASSEVDRTANYGYTF.

V is TRBV28 and J is TRBJ1-2; D remains unclear. CDR3 size: 14 residues. With 6 bases removed from V and 7 bases from J, the gap between germline ends came to 18 bases. Germline-derived CDR1 and CDR2 are MDHEN and SYDVKM. The CDR3 nucleotides read TGTGCCAGCAGCTTAGGGCCTTCTGCATTTGGCTACACCTTC. This translates into CASSLGPSAFGYTF.

V gene TRBV7-6 combines with J gene TRBJ2-7; no clear D gene. Looked up from germline, CDR1 is SGHVS and CDR2 is FNYEAQ. V lost 8 bases and J lost 5, with 10 bases in between. The CDR3 extends over 11 amino acids. The CDR3, as DNA: TGTGCCAGCGGCGACACCCACGAGCAGTACTTC. Its protein product is CASGDTHEQYF.

V and J are TRBV7-9 and TRBJ2-3, with 8 bases that match TRBD2. V lost 5 bases, J lost 4 bases, and 11 bases stayed unmatched. Germline CDR1 is SEHNR and CDR2 is FQNEAQ (reference sequence). The CDR3 is 16 residues long. The CDR3 sequence is CASSPGPGGPPDTQYF. The CDR3 coding sequence is TGTGCCAGCAGCCCCGGGCCGGGAGGGCCCCCAGATACGCAGTATTTT.

The rearrangement links TRBV18 to TRBJ2-1; D unresolved. This CDR3 has 14 residues. The germline V gene has CDR1 KGHSH and CDR2 LQKENI. Between the trimmed V and J ends, which lost 2 bases and 6 bases, there was a span of 11 bases. CDR3 nucleotide sequence: TGTGCCAGCTCACCATCTCTGCCTAGCAATGAGCAGTTCTTC. This sequence encodes CASSPSLPSNEQFF.

V usage is TRBV5-1 and J usage is TRBJ1-3, with D unclear. Germline CDR1 is SGHRS and CDR2 is YFSETQ. The V gene lost 0 bases and the J gene lost 8 bases, with 12 bases spanning the gap. CDR3 length: 14 residues. CDR3 in amino acids: CASSLDGGRDTIYF. In nucleotides, the CDR3 is TGCGCCAGCAGCTTGGATGGTGGTAGAGACACCATATATTTT.

V is TRBV5-6 and J is TRBJ2-5, with TRBD2 matching 7 bases. This CDR3 is built from 13 residues. Germline V lookup: CDR1 SGHDT, CDR2 YYEEEE. The V gene end was trimmed by 3 bases and the J gene end by 5 bases; junction bases not matched to a gene: 4. The CDR3 DNA reads TGTGCCAGCAGCTGGGGAGGGGACGAGACCCAGTACTTC. This codes for CASSWGGDETQYF.

The chain is built from TRBV5-1 and TRBJ2-1; 8 bases line up with TRBD1. Germline V gene lookup returns CDR1 SGHRS and CDR2 YFSETQ. The CDR3 contains 16 residues. After removal of 0 bases from V and 4 bases from J, the junction contained 6 bases not matched to a gene. CDR3 nucleotide sequence: TGCGCCAGCAGCTTGGATGCAGGGGGCGCGTACAATGAGCAGTTCTTC. Protein product: CASSLDAGGAYNEQFF. Full variable domain (outside the CDR3, taken from reference TRBV5-1 and TRBJ2-1): KAGVTQTPRYLIKTRGQQVTLSCSPISGHRSVSWYQQTPGQGLQFLFEYFSETQRNKGNFPGRFSGRQFSNSRSEMNVSTLELGDSALYLCASSLDAGGAYNEQFFGPGTRLTVL.

V and J are TRBV4-1 and TRBJ2-2; 8 bases agree with TRBD1. V shed 3 bases, J shed 15 bases, and the junction held 12 bases outside the gene matches. This CDR3 contains 14 residues. Germline-derived CDR1 and CDR2 are MGHRA and YSYEKL. DNA of the CDR3: TGCGCCAGCAGCCAGGACGGACAGGGCGGCCGGGTGTTTTTT. Amino acids: CASSQDGQGGRVFF.

The chain has TRBV7-9 and TRBJ1-2; TRBD1 aligns across 8 bases. This CDR3 spans 12 amino acids. Germline CDR1 reads SEHNR; CDR2 reads FQNEAQ (reference sequence). J was trimmed by 8 bases and V by 8 bases; bases with no gene match: 7. The CDR3 region is CASGQGAGGYTF. CDR3 coding DNA: TGTGCCAGCGGACAGGGTGCTGGGGGCTACACCTTC.

The V call is TRBV27, the J call TRBJ1-2; 8 bases are shared with TRBD1. There are 13 residues in the CDR3. The trim removed 3 bases at V and 7 bases at J, leaving 4 bases unmatched. The V gene's germline CDR1 is MNHEY and CDR2 SMNVEV (reference sequence). This CDR3 reads CASSFGDRGGYTF. The CDR3 DNA is TGTGCCAGCAGTTTTGGAGACAGGGGTGGCTACACCTTC.

The V and J genes are TRBV4-3 and TRBJ2-3, with 8 bases matching TRBD2. Germline trimming cut 0 bases from V and 2 bases from J; bases unmatched to any gene: 1. The CDR3 has 15 amino acids. Germline CDR1 LGHNA, CDR2 YSLEER. The CDR3 protein is CASSQELAVTDTQYF. The CDR3 coding sequence is TGCGCCAGCAGCCAAGAACTAGCGGTCACAGATACGCAGTATTTT.

The J gene is TRBJ1-6, the V gene TRBV30; tentative D call: TRBD1 (5 bases). The CDR3 loop spans 12 amino acids. Germline CDR1 reads GTSNPN; CDR2 reads SVGIG (reference sequence). Trimming took 0 bases from V and 10 from J, leaving 7 bases between them. This CDR3 is CAWSVSGSPLHF. CDR3 in DNA: TGTGCCTGGAGTGTCTCAGGGTCACCCCTCCACTTT.

The chain combines TRBV4-3 with TRBJ1-1; perhaps TRBD1 as D (6 bases). This CDR3 is 15 amino acids long. V lost 0 bases to trimming and J lost 7 bases, with 15 bases between them. The germline V gene encodes CDR1 LGHNA and CDR2 YSLEER. The CDR3 DNA reads as TGCGCCAGCAGCCAAGATCCGTGGGGAGGGGGTGAAGCTTTCTTT. It specifies CASSQDPWGGGEAFF.

Points on this clone: Other nucleotide sequences from this sample produce the same CDR3. The V gene is TRBV5-1, the J gene TRBJ1-1, with 11 positions matching TRBD1. The CDR3 covers 15 residues. V lost 0 bases and J lost 2; bases outside the gene matches: 0. The germline V gene encodes CDR1 SGHRS and CDR2 YFSETQ. The CDR3 DNA follows: TGCGCCAGCAGCTTGGGGACAGGGGGCAACACTGAAGCTTTCTTT. This sequence encodes CASSLGTGGNTEAFF. The full variable domain, with the rest looked up from reference TRBV5-1 and TRBJ1-1, is KAGVTQTPRYLIKTRGQQVTLSCSPISGHRSVSWYQQTPGQGLQFLFEYFSETQRNKGNFPGRFSGRQFSNSRSEMNVSTLELGDSALYLCASSLGTGGNTEAFFGQGTRLTVV.

The chain has TRBV28 and TRBJ1-1; D remains ambiguous. CDR3 size: 13 residues. Trimming stripped 7 bases from V and 3 bases from J, with 12 bases between. From germline, CDR1 is MDHEN and CDR2 SYDVKM. The CDR3: CASTPNRDTEAFF. The CDR3 DNA reads TGTGCCAGCACTCCTAATCGGGACACTGAAGCTTTCTTT.

This clone was observed a few times. This chain connects TRBV4-3 to TRBJ1-2, with 11 bases aligning to TRBD1. J gave up 4 bases and V 1 base, and 5 bases lay outside the gene matches. The CDR3 is 16 amino acids. Looked up from germline, CDR1 is LGHNA and CDR2 is YSLEER. The CDR3, as DNA: TGCGCCAGCAGCCAAGCCCCCGGGACAGGGGGCTATGGCTACACCTTC. This gives the protein CASSQAPGTGGYGYTF.

The chain recombines TRBV28 with TRBJ1-2, with D perhaps matching TRBD1 (5 bases). Germline lookup yields CDR1 MDHEN and CDR2 SYDVKM. Trimming cost V 5 bases and J 4 bases, with 14 bases left between them. This CDR3 has 14 amino acids. In DNA form, the CDR3 reads TGTGCCAGCAGTCGCGACTCCGGGGGCTATGGCTACACCTTC. Translating it yields CASSRDSGGYGYTF.

The chain has TRBV7-9 and TRBJ2-7; tentatively, D is TRBD2 (5 bases). Germline-derived CDR1 and CDR2 are SEHNR and FQNEAQ (reference sequence). The CDR3 is made up of 17 amino acids. Trimming took 0 bases from V and 5 from J, leaving 20 bases between them. CDR3 in DNA: TGTGCCAGCAGCTTAGCCCCTCGGGGTAAAGGCCCTAACGAGCAGTACTTC. It specifies CASSLAPRGKGPNEQYF.

The chain recombines TRBV7-2 with TRBJ2-5, with 12 nucleotides matching TRBD2. V dropped 6 bases and J dropped 3; count of bases not matched to a gene: 5. The germline V gene encodes CDR1 SGHTA and CDR2 FQGNSA. The CDR3 is made up of 15 amino acids. In DNA form, the CDR3 reads TGTGCCAGCAGACCAAGACTAGCGGGGGAAGAGACCCAGTACTTC. Amino acid sequence: CASRPRLAGEETQYF.

This clone was recorded only once. The chain has TRBV5-1 and TRBJ1-3, with a possible D match to TRBD1 (6 bases). Germline V gene data show CDR1 as SGHRS and CDR2 as YFSETQ. The V end lost 2 bases, the J end lost 2 bases, and 11 bases lay between the germline ends. The CDR3 has 15 amino acids. In DNA, the CDR3 is TGCGCCAGCAGCTTCAAGGGGGAAGCTGGAAACACCATATATTTT. Its translation is CASSFKGEAGNTIYF.

This chain joins TRBV29-1 and TRBJ2-7, with D hard to call. The V end lost 7 bases, the J end lost 4 bases, and 11 bases lay between the germline ends. The CDR3 is made up of 11 amino acids. Germline values: CDR1 SQVTM, CDR2 ANQGSEA. CDR3 amino acids: CSARVDYEQYF. CDR3 DNA sequence: TGCAGCGCCCGGGTAGATTACGAGCAGTACTTC.

The chain couples TRBV13 to TRBJ1-4, with unresolved D. The CDR3 covers 12 residues. The germline V and J ends were trimmed by 6 bases and 7 bases, with 9 bases remaining between them. Germline loops: CDR1 PRHDT, CDR2 FYEKMQ (reference sequence). This chain's CDR3 is CASSGPLEKLFF. CDR3 DNA sequence: TGTGCCAGCAGTGGGCCGCTTGAAAAACTGTTTTTT. Looking up the rest from reference TRBV13 and TRBJ1-4 gives the full variable domain: AAGVIQSPRHLIKEKRETATLKCYPIPRHDTVYWYQQGPGQDPQFLISFYEKMQSDKGSIPDRFSAQQFSDYHSELNMSSLELGDSALYFCASSGPLEKLFFGSGTQLSVL.

DNA for the CDR3: TGCGCCAGCAGCCCATCAGGGTACGGTGAAAAACTGTTTTTT. Encoded protein: CASSPSGYGEKLFF. The chain couples TRBV4-3 to TRBJ1-4; D may be TRBD1 (5 bases). Germline lookup yields CDR1 LGHNA and CDR2 YSLEER. The V gene lost 4 bases and the J gene lost 7 bases, with 13 bases spanning the gap. The length of the CDR3 is 14 residues.

About this clone: Relative to the germline gene, one junction end is altered; a read error may explain this. The CDR3 sequence: CASSSLAGANVLTF. The DNA of the CDR3 is TGTGCTAGCAGCTCCCTGGCCGGGGCCAACGTCCTGACTTTC. This chain uses TRBV7-7 with TRBJ2-6; D gene unclear. The CDR3 is made up of 14 amino acids. The germline CDR1 and CDR2 sequences are SSHAT and FNYEAQ (reference sequence).